Each of the 28 T cell receptor beta chains below was sequenced from the same sample in a study of T cell responses to AZD1222 COVID-19 vaccine. Method: immunoSEQ multiplex PCR; TCRdb's copy keeps in-frame clones and lacks some. The sample contains about 6,100 clones, more than 75% of which appear only once. Sequencing used peripheral blood, obtained 28 days after the second AZD1222 dose. These receptors originate from an adult who received the AZD1222 COVID-19 vaccine.

The V gene is TRBV28, the J gene TRBJ2-3, with D possibly matching TRBD1 (6 bases). The CDR3 consists of 15 residues. The V gene's germline CDR1 is MDHEN and CDR2 SYDVKM. Trimming took 4 bases from V and 4 from J, leaving 15 bases between them. CDR3 protein: CASSYGAGAPDTQYF. The CDR3 nucleotides are TGTGCCAGCAGTTATGGGGCAGGGGCCCCAGATACGCAGTATTTT.

The rearrangement joins TRBV21-1 to TRBJ1-2; TRBD1, the table's D call, lacks a check against the DNA. TRBV21-1 is described as a pseudogene. The CDR3 sequence is 13 residues long. The CDR3 DNA follows: TGTGCCAGCAGCACCAGGGGCGACTATGGCTACACCTTC. Protein product: CASSTRGDYGYTF.

The CDR3 reads CASSANRGSTEAFF. CDR3 DNA: TGTGCCAGCAGCGCGAACAGGGGGAGCACTGAAGCTTTCTTT. The chain joins TRBV11-1 to TRBJ1-1, with 8 bases lining up with TRBD1. Germline lookup yields CDR1 SGHAT and CDR2 FQDESV (reference sequence). The CDR3 totals 14 residues. Trimming at V came to 5 bases and at J to 4 bases, leaving 6 bases not matched to a gene.

Turning to this clone: Compared with germline, one end of the junction differs, possibly owing to a read error. The chain joins TRBV28 to TRBJ1-2, with TRBD1 matching 8 bases. The CDR3 sequence is 10 residues long. Germline assignment: CDR1 MDHEN and CDR2 SYDVKM. CDR3 in amino acids: CASSLWGQVF. DNA for the CDR3: TGTGCCAGCAGTTTATGGGGACAGGTCTTC.

The chain carries TRBV28 and TRBJ1-3; D not certain. The CDR3 consists of 12 residues. Germline CDR1 MDHEN, CDR2 SYDVKM. Trimming shortened V by 1 base and J by 2 bases, and 0 bases separated the two germline ends. The CDR3 region has the DNA TGTGCCAGCAGTTTATCTGGAAACACCATATATTTT. It encodes CASSLSGNTIYF.

V is TRBV28 and J is TRBJ1-3; unclear D gene. V lost 5 bases, J lost 4 bases, and 15 bases lay in between. This CDR3 has 15 residues. CDR1 and CDR2 (germline): MDHEN, SYDVKM. The CDR3 nucleotides are TGTGCCAGCAGTGCAGGTGGCACTGCGGGAAACACCATATATTTT. Its protein product is CASSAGGTAGNTIYF. The full variable domain, completed using reference TRBV28 and TRBJ1-3, is DVKVTQSSRYLVKRTGEKVFLECVQDMDHENMFWYRQDPGLGLRLIYFSYDVKMKEKGDIPEGYSVSREKKERFSLILESASTNQTSMYLCASSAGGTAGNTIYFGEGSWLTVV.

The rearrangement links TRBV4-2 to TRBJ1-1, with TRBD1 matching 8 bases. Unmatched junction bases numbered 7, after V lost 3 bases and J lost 1 base. The germline gives CDR1 LGHNA, CDR2 YNFKEQ. This CDR3 region has 16 residues. The CDR3 region has the DNA TGTGCCAGCAGCCACACTGGCACAGGGGGGAACACTGAAGCTTTCTTT. Its protein is CASSHTGTGGNTEAFF.

The chain combines TRBV6-5 with TRBJ2-3; 8 nucleotides align to TRBD2. The trim removed 2 bases at V and 2 bases at J, leaving 6 bases unmatched. The germline gives CDR1 MNHEY, CDR2 SVGAGI. This CDR3 region has 16 residues. The CDR3 region is CASSYGWREATDTQYF. CDR3 nucleotide sequence: TGTGCCAGCAGTTACGGTTGGCGGGAGGCCACAGATACGCAGTATTTT.

V usage is TRBV7-2 and J usage is TRBJ1-4, with D unclear. V was pared by 1 base and J by 4 bases, with 16 bases between. There are 17 residues in the CDR3. Germline values: CDR1 SGHTA, CDR2 FQGNSA. The CDR3 region has the DNA TGTGCCAGCAGCTTAGGGTCGACAAGGGCCGGTAATGAAAAACTGTTTTTT. Translating it yields CASSLGSTRAGNEKLFF.

The V gene is TRBV7-3, the J gene TRBJ2-1, with a possible D match to TRBD2 (6 bases). Germline CDR1 SGHTA, CDR2 FQGTGA. CDR3 size: 16 residues. The V end was cut by 2 bases, the J end by 5 bases, with 16 bases between. CDR3: CASSLSPTRRDNEQFF. DNA for the CDR3: TGTGCCAGCAGCTTATCCCCGACCCGGAGGGACAATGAGCAGTTCTTC. Full variable domain (rest looked up from reference TRBV7-3 and TRBJ2-1): GAGVSQTPSNKVTEKGKYVELRCDPISGHTALYWYRQSLGQGPEFLIYFQGTGAADDSGLPNDRFFAVRPEGSVSTLKIQRTERGDSAVYLCASSLSPTRRDNEQFFGPGTRLTVL.

The DNA for the CDR3 is TGTGCCAGCTCCGGTGGGGTCCGTACTAATGAAAAACTGTTTTTT. This gives the protein CASSGGVRTNEKLFF. This chain joins TRBV27 and TRBJ1-4; D unresolved. Germline values: CDR1 MNHEY, CDR2 SMNVEV (reference sequence). V lost 8 bases, J lost 2 bases, and 15 bases lay in between. CDR3 length: 15 amino acids.

This rearrangement joins TRBV3-1 (or the pseudogene TRBV3-2) to TRBJ2-3, with 10 bases lining up with TRBD2. The length of the CDR3 is 17 residues. Trimming cost V 3 bases and J 5 bases; bases outside gene matches: 11. Germline CDR1 and CDR2: LGHDT and YNNKEL (reference sequence). The CDR3 DNA reads TGTGCCAGCAGCCAGTATTCTAGCGGGAGCTTGTTAGATACGCAGTATTTT. Protein: CASSQYSSGSLLDTQYF.

V gene TRBV3-1 (or the pseudogene TRBV3-2) combines with J gene TRBJ1-6; the D gene is possibly TRBD1 (5 bases). The CDR3 extends over 13 amino acids. Germline V gene lookup returns CDR1 LGHDT and CDR2 YNNKEL (reference sequence). V lost 11 bases and J lost 8, with 16 bases in between. CDR3 residues: CARGAGTDSPLHF. CDR3 coding DNA: TGTGCCCGTGGAGCAGGGACGGATTCACCCCTCCACTTT.

CDR3 residues: CASSFTGSQAFF. The CDR3, as DNA: TGTGCCAGCAGCTTCACAGGTTCACAAGCTTTCTTT. The chain recombines TRBV27 with TRBJ1-1; D might be TRBD1 (5 bases). Trimming removed 6 bases from V and 9 bases from J, with 14 bases in between. Germline CDR1 is MNHEY and CDR2 is SMNVEV (reference sequence). CDR3 size: 12 residues.

This clone occurred once. J is TRBJ2-2 and V is TRBV12-5, with D maybe TRBD2 (5 bases). V was clipped by 0 bases and J by 6 bases, with 14 bases between them. This CDR3 has 16 residues. CDR1 and CDR2 from the germline V gene are LGHNT and FRNRAP. DNA for the CDR3: TGTGCTAGTGGTTTGGTAGTGGGGAGTATAGCCGGGGAGCTGTTTTTT. Protein product: CASGLVVGSIAGELFF.

V gene TRBV28 combines with J gene TRBJ2-7; no reliable D call. Trimming took 6 bases from V and 0 from J, leaving 15 bases between them. Per the germline V gene, CDR1 is MDHEN and CDR2 is SYDVKM. The CDR3 runs 15 residues. The chain's CDR3 is CASSLRQAFSYEQYF. DNA of the CDR3: TGTGCCAGCAGCCTAAGACAAGCCTTCTCCTACGAGCAGTACTTC.

This chain joins TRBV7-2 and TRBJ2-2; D uncertain. The CDR3 sequence is 15 residues long. Germline lookup yields CDR1 SGHTA and CDR2 FQGNSA. V was clipped by 5 bases and J by 0 bases, with 10 bases between them. CDR3 bases: TGTGCCAGCAGCCCCACAGCCGCGAACACCGGGGAGCTGTTTTTT. Its translation: CASSPTAANTGELFF.

The chain uses TRBV5-1 and TRBJ2-3; a possible D gene is TRBD2 (6 bases). CDR3 size: 12 residues. Germline V CDR1 and CDR2: SGHRS, YFSETQ. V was clipped by 6 bases and J by 5 bases, with 10 bases between them. CDR3 amino acids: CASKASEDTQYF. The CDR3 bases are TGCGCCAGCAAGGCTAGCGAAGATACGCAGTATTTT.

The chain joins TRBV2 to TRBJ1-1, with D unresolved. CDR3 length equals 17 residues. Germline assignment: CDR1 SNHLY and CDR2 FYNNEI. V was trimmed by 5 bases and J by 3 bases, leaving 22 bases between them. The CDR3 sequence: CASSSALDEGIDTEAFF. The CDR3 DNA follows: TGTGCCAGCAGTTCAGCCTTGGACGAAGGGATTGACACTGAAGCTTTCTTT.

The CDR3 nucleotides read TGCGCCAGCACGGAGTTCCACGAGCAGTACGTC. Translated: CASTEFHEQYV. The chain couples TRBV10-1 to TRBJ2-7, with D unclear. The CDR3 length is 11 residues. The V gene lost 7 bases and the J gene lost 5 bases, with 9 bases spanning the gap. Germline values: CDR1 WNHNN, CDR2 SYGVQD (reference sequence).

The J gene is TRBJ2-3, the V gene TRBV29-1; D is uncertain. Looked up from germline, CDR1 is SQVTM and CDR2 is ANQGSEA. Trimming pared 1 base from V and 7 bases from J, leaving 9 bases between. This CDR3 spans 12 amino acids. The CDR3 sequence is CSVEAPPNTQYF. In DNA form, the CDR3 reads TGCAGCGTTGAAGCCCCACCGAATACGCAGTATTTT.

This CDR3 is CASSLEAGERGEQFF. In nucleotides, the CDR3 is TGTGCCAGCAGCTTAGAGGCGGGAGAGAGGGGTGAGCAGTTCTTC. The genes are TRBV7-9 and TRBJ2-1, with TRBD2 matching over 7 bases. Germline CDR1 and CDR2: SEHNR and FQNEAQ (reference sequence). Trimming removed 1 base from V and 9 bases from J; junction bases left unmatched: 9. CDR3 length: 15 amino acids.

This sequence joins TRBV5-8 and TRBJ1-4; D unresolved. Germline V gene data show CDR1 as SGHTS and CDR2 as YDEGEE. With 3 bases removed from V and 8 bases from J, the gap between germline ends came to 8 bases. The CDR3 has 12 amino acids. The CDR3 reads CASSSRWEKLFF. CDR3 sequence (DNA): TGTGCCAGCAGCTCCCGGTGGGAAAAACTGTTTTTT.

The rearrangement uses TRBV6-5 and TRBJ2-7; 13 bases fit TRBD2. V was clipped by 2 bases and J by 5 bases; unmatched bases: 3. Germline-derived CDR1 and CDR2 are MNHEY and SVGAGI. The CDR3 has 15 residues. The CDR3 spells CASSYPLAGGDEQYF. CDR3 DNA sequence: TGTGCCAGCAGTTACCCACTAGCGGGAGGGGACGAGCAGTACTTC.

The CDR3 coding sequence is TGTGCCAGCAGCTTAGGGAATCTGAACACTGAAGCTTTCTTT. Residues: CASSLGNLNTEAFF. The V call is TRBV7-9, the J call TRBJ1-1; unclear D gene. The V end was cut by 1 base, the J end by 0 bases, with 6 bases between. The germline gives CDR1 SEHNR, CDR2 FQNEAQ (reference sequence). The CDR3 loop spans 14 amino acids.

This sequence joins TRBV5-1 and TRBJ2-6; D is undetermined. V was shortened by 0 bases and J by 0 bases, with 4 bases between the two germline ends. The length of the CDR3 is 15 residues. Germline CDR1 is SGHRS and CDR2 is YFSETQ. CDR3 sequence: CASSLDGSGANVLTF. CDR3 DNA: TGCGCCAGCAGCTTGGACGGCTCTGGGGCCAACGTCCTGACTTTC.

The chain uses TRBV7-9 and TRBJ1-4; a possible D gene is TRBD1 (6 bases). The germline V gene has CDR1 SEHNR and CDR2 FQNEAQ (reference sequence). The CDR3 loop spans 18 amino acids. Trimming left V 2 bases short and J 4 bases short, with 20 bases between. DNA for the CDR3: TGTGCCAGCAGCTTAACGTGGCAGGAAAAGGGGGATAATGAAAAACTGTTTTTT. Translating it yields CASSLTWQEKGDNEKLFF.

The chain uses TRBV10-3 and TRBJ1-1, with a weak D call TRBD1 (5 bases). The germline V gene has CDR1 ENHRY and CDR2 SYGVKD. Trimming removed 0 bases from V and 5 bases from J, with 16 bases in between. The CDR3 spans 16 residues. The CDR3 DNA reads as TGTGCCATCAGTGAGTCGACCGGGGCCTCAGAGACTGAAGCTTTCTTT. This encodes CAISESTGASETEAFF.